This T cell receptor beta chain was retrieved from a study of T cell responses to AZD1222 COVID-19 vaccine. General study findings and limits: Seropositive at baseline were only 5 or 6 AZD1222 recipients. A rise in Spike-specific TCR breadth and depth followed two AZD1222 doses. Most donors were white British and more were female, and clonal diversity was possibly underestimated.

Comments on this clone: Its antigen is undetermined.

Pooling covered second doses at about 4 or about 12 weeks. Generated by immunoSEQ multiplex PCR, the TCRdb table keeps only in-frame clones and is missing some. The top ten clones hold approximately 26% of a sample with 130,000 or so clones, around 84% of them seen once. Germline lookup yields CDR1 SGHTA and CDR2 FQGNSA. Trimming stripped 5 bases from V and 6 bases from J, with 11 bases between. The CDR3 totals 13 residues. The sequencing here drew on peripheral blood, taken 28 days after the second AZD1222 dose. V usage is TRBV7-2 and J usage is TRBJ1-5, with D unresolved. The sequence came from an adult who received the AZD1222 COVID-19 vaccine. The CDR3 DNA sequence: TGTGCCAGCAGCACCACCACGGTTCAGCCCCAGCATTTT. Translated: CASSTTTVQPQHF.